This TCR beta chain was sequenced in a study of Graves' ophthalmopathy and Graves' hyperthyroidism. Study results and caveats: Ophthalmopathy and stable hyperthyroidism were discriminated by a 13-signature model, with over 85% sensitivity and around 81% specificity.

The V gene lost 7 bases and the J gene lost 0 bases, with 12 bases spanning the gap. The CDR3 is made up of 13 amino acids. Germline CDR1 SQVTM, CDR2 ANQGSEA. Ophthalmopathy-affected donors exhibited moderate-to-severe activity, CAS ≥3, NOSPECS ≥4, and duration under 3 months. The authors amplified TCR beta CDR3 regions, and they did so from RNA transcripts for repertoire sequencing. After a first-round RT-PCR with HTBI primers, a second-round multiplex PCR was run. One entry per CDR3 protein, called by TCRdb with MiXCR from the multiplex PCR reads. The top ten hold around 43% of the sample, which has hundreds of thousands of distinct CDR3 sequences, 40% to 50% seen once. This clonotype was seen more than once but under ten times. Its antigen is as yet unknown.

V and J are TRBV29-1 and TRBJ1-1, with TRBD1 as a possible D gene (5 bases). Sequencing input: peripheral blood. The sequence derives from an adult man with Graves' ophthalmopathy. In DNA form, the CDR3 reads TGCAGCGGGCTCGGGGGAATGAACACTGAAGCTTTCTTT. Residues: CSGLGGMNTEAFF.